Following are 8 T cell receptor beta chains from one sample sequenced in a study of blood T cells in healthy people across ages. A second PCR of 7 to 11 cycles used a sample-barcoded 5' primer and a J-beta primer mix. TCRdb re-called the 5' RACE reads with MiXCR, one entry per CDR3 protein. The sample lists 780,000 or so distinct CDR3 sequences, about 55% occurring once. Sequenced sample: blood. These receptors all come from a man at least 80 years old in good health.

The chain is built from TRBV18 and TRBJ2-7; D call uncertain. Germline V gene sequence: CDR1 KGHSH, CDR2 LQKENI. This CDR3 contains 15 residues. The V gene lost 3 bases and the J gene lost 5 bases, with 17 bases spanning the gap. The CDR3 reads CASSPVTLQKNEQYF. In nucleotides, the CDR3 is TGTGCCAGCTCACCGGTCACTCTCCAGAAGAACGAGCAGTACTTC.

The chain couples TRBV9 to TRBJ2-7; perhaps TRBD2 as D (5 bases). Trimming pared 4 bases from V and 6 bases from J, leaving 17 bases between. The length of the CDR3 is 14 residues. CDR1 and CDR2 (germline): SGDLS, YYNGEE. The CDR3 here is CASSTDPSAGEQYF. The CDR3 nucleotides read TGTGCCAGCAGCACCGACCCCTCTGCGGGCGAGCAGTACTTC.

This clonotype has only a few counts. This chain connects TRBV2 to TRBJ2-3; 8 nucleotides agree with TRBD2. J was trimmed by 4 bases and V by 6 bases; bases with no gene match: 0. This CDR3 spans 12 amino acids. Germline V gene lookup returns CDR1 SNHLY and CDR2 FYNNEI. CDR3 coding DNA: TGTGCCAGCAGGACTAGCGCAGATACGCAGTATTTT. It specifies CASRTSADTQYF.

CDR3 nucleotide sequence: TGTGCCAGCAGCTTAAGTGTACGGGCCCTCGATAAGGGCTATGGCTACACCTTC. This sequence encodes CASSLSVRALDKGYGYTF. J is TRBJ1-2 and V is TRBV11-2; D remains unclear. Per the germline V gene, CDR1 is SGHAT and CDR2 is FQNNGV. Trimming stripped 2 bases from V and 4 bases from J, with 23 bases between. The CDR3 sequence is 18 residues long.

This clonotype showed up just once. The V call is TRBV20-1, the J call TRBJ1-4, with D tentatively TRBD1 (5 bases). V shed 0 bases and J shed 7 bases, with 12 bases lying between them. Germline loops: CDR1 DFQATT, CDR2 SNEGSKA (reference sequence). The CDR3 loop spans 14 amino acids. CDR3 bases: TGCAGTGCTAGAGAGGGGGGGACGGGTGAAAAACTGTTTTTT. The encoded protein is CSAREGGTGEKLFF.

There are a few counts of this clonotype. The rearrangement links TRBV4-2 to TRBJ2-1; 9 nucleotides agree with TRBD2. Germline loops: CDR1 LGHNA, CDR2 YNFKEQ. The CDR3 spans 17 residues. J gave up 9 bases and V 0 bases, and 12 bases lay outside the gene matches. This chain's CDR3 is CASSQEVSGRLVGEQFF. For the CDR3, the DNA is TGTGCCAGCAGCCAAGAAGTAAGCGGGAGGTTAGTGGGTGAGCAGTTCTTC.

The chain links TRBV27 to TRBJ2-7, with 12 positions matching TRBD2. The length of the CDR3 is 15 residues. V gave up 6 bases and J gave up 5 bases; unmatched junction bases: 8. CDR1 is MNHEY and CDR2 is SMNVEV in the germline V gene (reference sequence). The CDR3 DNA is TGTGCCAGCAGCACCCTAGCGGGAGGGCCCGACGAGCAGTACTTC. It codes for CASSTLAGGPDEQYF.

In this sample, this clonotype turned up a few times. The rearrangement joins TRBV20-1 to TRBJ1-2; 7 bases line up with TRBD1. The CDR3 extends over 13 amino acids. The ends lost 6 bases at V and 3 bases at J; junction bases unmatched: 7. Germline V lookup: CDR1 DFQATT, CDR2 SNEGSKA (reference sequence). The CDR3 reads CSASGQSDYGYTF. CDR3 sequence (DNA): TGCAGTGCGTCGGGACAGTCCGACTATGGCTACACCTTC.